Presented here are 27 T cell receptor beta chains from one specimen sequenced in a study of identical twins. TCRdb re-derived calls from the 5' RACE reads in MiXCR, one entry per CDR3 protein. The sample includes around 1.7 million distinct CDR3 sequences, about 32% of them seen just once. The sample consisted of cord blood. The receptors derive from a newborn girl in good health.

This clonotype was seen only a few times. The chain recombines TRBV4-2 with TRBJ2-1; TRBD2 aligns across 9 bases. Germline V gives CDR1 LGHNA, CDR2 YNFKEQ. This CDR3 is built from 15 residues. Trimming at V came to 0 bases and at J to 6 bases, leaving 3 bases not matched to a gene. The CDR3 region is CASSQDIAGVNEQFF. DNA for the CDR3: TGTGCCAGCAGCCAAGACATAGCGGGAGTCAATGAGCAGTTCTTC.

The chain combines TRBV11-2 with TRBJ2-3; TRBD2 matches at 10 bases. V shed 4 bases and J 3 bases; nucleotides not matched to a gene: 10. Germline V lookup: CDR1 SGHAT, CDR2 FQNNGV. CDR3 length: 17 residues. In nucleotides, the CDR3 is TGTGCCAGCAGCTCCAACCCGGGACTAGCGAAGACAGATACGCAGTATTTT. The encoded protein is CASSSNPGLAKTDTQYF.

V usage is TRBV20-1 and J usage is TRBJ2-5; 15 nucleotides agree with TRBD2. This CDR3 is 17 amino acids long. V lost 0 bases to trimming and J lost 11 bases; unmatched junction nucleotides: 13. Germline V gives CDR1 DFQATT, CDR2 SNEGSKA (reference sequence). The CDR3 loop reads CSAREGRTSGRAKEQYF. DNA of the CDR3: TGCAGTGCTAGAGAGGGCCGGACTAGCGGGAGGGCGAAAGAGCAGTACTTC.

This clonotype was found a few times. V is TRBV28 and J is TRBJ2-3, with 7 bases that match TRBD2. Germline assignment: CDR1 MDHEN and CDR2 SYDVKM. V dropped 6 bases and J dropped 3; count of bases not matched to a gene: 15. The CDR3 has 17 residues. The CDR3 reads CASSSPARGGRTDTQYF. The CDR3 bases are TGTGCCAGCAGCTCTCCCGCTAGGGGCGGGAGAACAGATACGCAGTATTTT.

The V call is TRBV5-1, the J call TRBJ2-3, with 12 nucleotides matching TRBD2. The germline gives CDR1 SGHRS, CDR2 YFSETQ. There are 19 residues in the CDR3. Trimming removed 0 bases from V and 0 bases from J; junction bases left unmatched: 8. The CDR3 region has the DNA TGCGCCAGCAGCTTGGCCCCTAGCGGGAGGGCCGGGAGCACAGATACGCAGTATTTT. Translated: CASSLAPSGRAGSTDTQYF.

This clonotype has ten or more counts. The V and J genes are TRBV24-1 and TRBJ2-3, with D maybe TRBD1 (6 bases). Between the trimmed V and J ends, which lost 5 bases and 8 bases, there was a span of 19 bases. CDR3 size: 15 residues. Germline V CDR1 and CDR2: KGHDR, SFDVKD. CDR3 amino acids: CATSVGGSSHGTQYF. The CDR3 DNA reads as TGTGCCACCAGTGTAGGGGGATCTAGTCATGGTACGCAGTATTTT.

The chain is built from TRBV20-1 and TRBJ1-2; unclear D gene. This CDR3 spans 13 amino acids. V gave up 6 bases and J gave up 3 bases, with 14 bases separating them. CDR1 is DFQATT and CDR2 is SNEGSKA in the germline V gene (reference sequence). The CDR3 reads CSAPWGEDYGYTF. The CDR3 nucleotides read TGCAGTGCCCCCTGGGGAGAGGACTATGGCTACACCTTC.

The chain joins TRBV20-1 to TRBJ2-1, with 10 bases identical to TRBD1. Per germline, CDR1 DFQATT and CDR2 SNEGSKA (reference sequence). The length of the CDR3 is 16 residues. Trimming at V came to 5 bases and at J to 7 bases, leaving 14 bases not matched to a gene. The CDR3 nucleotides read TGCAGTGCTGGGGGAGCCGACAGGGGGCGAAGAAATGAGCAGTTCTTC. It encodes CSAGGADRGRRNEQFF.

This clonotype was detected a few times. V usage is TRBV4-2 and J usage is TRBJ2-7; D call uncertain. Trimming pared 0 bases from V and 6 bases from J, leaving 9 bases between. This CDR3 contains 13 residues. Germline CDR1 LGHNA, CDR2 YNFKEQ. The CDR3 region has the DNA TGTGCCAGCAGCCAAGAGAGAGAAGGCGAGCAGTACTTC. Translating gives CASSQEREGEQYF.

The rearrangement joins TRBV20-1 to TRBJ2-3; possibly TRBD1 or TRBD2 for D (6 bases each). Looked up from germline, CDR1 is DFQATT and CDR2 is SNEGSKA (reference sequence). The CDR3 is made up of 15 amino acids. Deletions cut 3 bases from V and 2 bases from J, with 15 bases between. The CDR3 is CSASTGGFSTDTQYF. The DNA of the CDR3 is TGCAGTGCTAGTACCGGGGGCTTCTCCACAGATACGCAGTATTTT.

The chain couples TRBV28 to TRBJ2-1; tentatively, D is TRBD1 or TRBD2 (6 bases each). The germline CDR1 and CDR2 sequences are MDHEN and SYDVKM. Between the trimmed V and J ends, which lost 6 bases and 2 bases, there was a span of 11 bases. This CDR3 has 14 residues. The CDR3 spells CASRLEGAYNEQFF. The CDR3 DNA reads as TGTGCCAGCAGGCTGGAGGGGGCCTACAATGAGCAGTTCTTC. The whole variable domain, filled in from reference TRBV28 and TRBJ2-1, reads DVKVTQSSRYLVKRTGEKVFLECVQDMDHENMFWYRQDPGLGLRLIYFSYDVKMKEKGDIPEGYSVSREKKERFSLILESASTNQTSMYLCASRLEGAYNEQFFGPGTRLTVL.

This clonotype was counted a few times. The chain carries TRBV11-2 and TRBJ2-3, with a possible D match to TRBD2 (5 bases). The germline V and J ends were trimmed by 0 bases and 2 bases, with 18 bases remaining between them. Looked up from germline, CDR1 is SGHAT and CDR2 is FQNNGV. The CDR3 loop spans 18 amino acids. CDR3 nucleotide sequence: TGTGCCAGCAGCTTAGACCCGAGGGTAGGGTGGTCCACAGATACGCAGTATTTT. This gives the protein CASSLDPRVGWSTDTQYF.

This clonotype has only a few counts. The V call is TRBV27, the J call TRBJ1-2; maybe TRBD1 (5 bases). The CDR3 loop spans 12 amino acids. The germline V gene has CDR1 MNHEY and CDR2 SMNVEV (reference sequence). V shed 2 bases and J shed 9 bases, with 10 bases lying between them. CDR3 bases: TGTGCCAGCAGTTTACAGGGAAGGAGCTACACCTTC. This translates into CASSLQGRSYTF.

In its sample, this clonotype was seen a few times. The J gene is TRBJ1-2, the V gene TRBV15, with D uncertain. CDR3 length: 14 amino acids. Looked up from germline, CDR1 is LNHNV and CDR2 is YYDKDF (reference sequence). With 0 bases removed from V and 8 bases from J, the gap between germline ends came to 13 bases. For the CDR3, the DNA is TGTGCCACCAGCAGAGATCTAGGTCGATACGGCTACACCTTC. Translating it yields CATSRDLGRYGYTF.

The chain carries TRBV25-1 and TRBJ1-1, with D perhaps TRBD1 (5 bases). The V gene lost 1 base and the J gene lost 11 bases, with 14 bases spanning the gap. The CDR3 consists of 13 residues. Germline loops: CDR1 MGHDK, CDR2 SYGVNS. The CDR3 DNA sequence: TGTGCCAGCAGTGAATCCCGGATGACAGATGCTTTCTTT. Encoded protein: CASSESRMTDAFF.

This clonotype has at least ten counts. The chain combines TRBV10-3 with TRBJ2-7; 9 nucleotides align to TRBD2. Germline-derived CDR1 and CDR2 are ENHRY and SYGVKD. The V gene end was trimmed by 8 bases and the J gene end by 5 bases; junction bases not matched to a gene: 22. The CDR3 runs to 18 residues. Here the CDR3 DNA reads TGTGCCATCGGGGTACGGGACACCCTAAAGGGACTAGCCCACGAGCAGTACTTC. Translating it yields CAIGVRDTLKGLAHEQYF.

About this clonotype: A junction boundary mismatches the germline segment, possibly from a read error. The rearrangement uses TRBV20-1 and TRBJ2-7, with 11 bases lining up with TRBD2. The CDR3 runs to 16 residues. CDR1 and CDR2 from the germline V gene are DFQATT and SNEGSKA (reference sequence). CDR3 bases: TGCAGTGCTAGAGATCGGGGGACTAGCGGCTCCTACGAGCAGTCCTTC. The encoded protein is CSARDRGTSGSYEQSF.

The gene calls are TRBV2 and TRBJ1-4; D might be TRBD1 (6 bases). Germline V gene lookup returns CDR1 SNHLY and CDR2 FYNNEI. V lost 4 bases and J 6 bases, leaving 21 bases between the germline ends. CDR3 length: 17 amino acids. CDR3 loop: CASSAFLRGAIDEKLFF. As DNA, the CDR3 is TGTGCCAGCAGTGCCTTCCTTCGGGGGGCAATTGATGAAAAACTGTTTTTT. The full variable domain, rest sourced from reference TRBV2 and TRBJ1-4, is EPEVTQTPSHQVTQMGQEVILRCVPISNHLYFYWYRQILGQKVEFLVSFYNNEISEKSEIFDDQFSVERPDGSNFTLKIRSTKLEDSAMYFCASSAFLRGAIDEKLFFGSGTQLSVL.

This clonotype was found a few times. J is TRBJ2-1 and V is TRBV7-9; the match to TRBD2 covers 12 bases. With V trimmed by 2 bases and J by 10 bases, 9 bases remained unmatched. Germline V CDR1 and CDR2: SEHNR, FQNEAQ (reference sequence). This CDR3 contains 16 residues. CDR3 in amino acids: CASSLYLAGGPQEQFF. The CDR3 region has the DNA TGTGCCAGCAGCTTATATCTAGCGGGGGGGCCCCAAGAGCAGTTCTTC.

The rearrangement uses TRBV11-2 and TRBJ2-7, with D unresolved. Trimming shortened V by 6 bases and J by 0 bases, and 12 bases separated the two germline ends. Germline lookup yields CDR1 SGHAT and CDR2 FQNNGV. The CDR3 loop spans 14 amino acids. This CDR3 is CASRPRAYSYEQYF. The CDR3, as DNA: TGTGCCAGCAGACCTCGGGCCTACTCCTACGAGCAGTACTTC. Combining the CDR3 with reference TRBV11-2 and TRBJ2-7 gives the whole variable domain EAGVAQSPRYKIIEKRQSVAFWCNPISGHATLYWYQQILGQGPKLLIQFQNNGVVDDSQLPKDRFSAERLKGVDSTLKIQPAKLEDSAVYLCASRPRAYSYEQYFGPGTRLTVT.

This clonotype was observed a handful of times. Its ends do not fully match the called genes, so a read error is possible. J is TRBJ2-1 and V is TRBV28; 7 bases are shared with TRBD1. The CDR3 is 13 residues long. CDR1 and CDR2 (germline): MDHEN, SYDVKM. Written as DNA, the CDR3 is TGTGCCAGTACAGGGGTTGGCTACATTGAGCAGTTCTTC. Its translation: CASTGVGYIEQFF. Based on the CDR3 plus reference TRBV28 and TRBJ2-1, the full variable domain is DVKVTQSSRYLVKRTGEKVFLECVQDMDHENMFWYRQDPGLGLRLIYFSYDVKMKEKGDIPEGYSVSREKKERFSLILESASTNQTSMYLCASTGVGYIEQFFGPGTRLTVL.

The rearrangement uses TRBV9 and TRBJ2-1; the match to TRBD2 covers 11 bases. CDR3 length: 16 amino acids. CDR1 SGDLS and CDR2 YYNGEE come from the germline V gene. Unmatched junction bases numbered 5, after V lost 0 bases and J lost 6 bases. This chain's CDR3 is CASSVDSGGACNEQFF. The CDR3, as DNA: TGTGCCAGCAGCGTAGATAGCGGGGGGGCCTGCAATGAGCAGTTCTTC.

This clonotype has only a few counts. This chain uses TRBV20-1 with TRBJ2-7, with 9 positions matching TRBD1. The CDR3 spans 16 residues. Germline V gene sequence: CDR1 DFQATT, CDR2 SNEGSKA (reference sequence). Trimming at V came to 2 bases and at J to 7 bases, leaving 15 bases not matched to a gene. DNA of the CDR3: TGCAGTGCTAGACCCTTTCCGGGACAGGGAATGGGAGAGCAGTACTTC. This gives the protein CSARPFPGQGMGEQYF.

V and J are TRBV27 and TRBJ2-7; 10 bases agree with TRBD1. This CDR3 is 15 amino acids long. Germline values: CDR1 MNHEY, CDR2 SMNVEV (reference sequence). J gave up 5 bases and V 2 bases, and 6 bases lay outside the gene matches. CDR3 DNA: TGTGCCAGCAGTTTAATTGGGACAGGGGTTAACGAGCAGTACTTC. It encodes CASSLIGTGVNEQYF.

This clonotype was seen a handful of times. V and J are TRBV12-3 or TRBV12-4 and TRBJ1-1; possibly TRBD1 for D (5 bases). This CDR3 has 11 residues. Trimming pared 4 bases from V and 7 bases from J, leaving 7 bases between. The CDR3 here is CASSYTGEAFF. As DNA, the CDR3 is TGTGCCAGCAGTTACACAGGTGAAGCTTTCTTT.

The chain is built from TRBV20-1 and TRBJ2-3; D not certain. The germline V gene encodes CDR1 DFQATT and CDR2 SNEGSKA (reference sequence). Deletions cut 3 bases from V and 6 bases from J, with 10 bases between. There are 12 residues in the CDR3. CDR3 bases: TGCAGTGCTAGCCGACCCCTGGATACGCAGTATTTT. It codes for CSASRPLDTQYF.

This chain joins TRBV10-3 and TRBJ2-7; TRBD2 is a possible D gene (7 bases). V lost 6 bases and J lost 1, with 13 bases in between. The CDR3 has 14 residues. Germline V lookup: CDR1 ENHRY, CDR2 SYGVKD. The CDR3 protein is CAIRGAGTSYEQYF. CDR3 DNA: TGTGCCATCAGAGGAGCGGGGACATCCTACGAGCAGTACTTC.